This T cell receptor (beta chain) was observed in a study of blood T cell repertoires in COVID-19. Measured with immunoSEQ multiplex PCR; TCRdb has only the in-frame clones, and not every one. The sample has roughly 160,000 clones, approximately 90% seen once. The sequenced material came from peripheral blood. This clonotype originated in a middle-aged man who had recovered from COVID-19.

The CDR3 is CASSLGRAAQETQYF. The CDR3 region has the DNA TGTGCCAGCAGCTTAGGCAGGGCAGCTCAAGAGACCCAGTACTTC. The rearrangement uses TRBV7-2 and TRBJ2-5, with TRBD1 as a possible D gene (5 bases). V was cut by 1 base and J by 2 bases, with 11 bases left in between. The CDR3 totals 15 residues. The germline gives CDR1 SGHTA, CDR2 FQGNSA.